These 10 T cell receptor beta chains came from one sample sequenced in a study of naive and memory T cell subsets. Two oligonucleotides, mixed equimolar, formed the beta constant-region primer covering TRBC1 and TRBC2. TCRdb reanalysed the UMI-ligation and nested PCR reads using MiXCR and keeps one entry per CDR3 protein. The table has about 5,000 distinct CDR3 sequences, 7.2% seen once. The sequencing sample was made of CD4+ TEMRA cells from blood. Subset specified: effector memory re-expressing CD45RA, CD45RA+ CD27-. These receptors all come from a human donor in good health.

For the CDR3, the DNA is TGTGCCGGCTCAACGGGGAACCCAACTCGAGAGACCCAGTACTTC. This codes for CAGSTGNPTRETQYF. J is TRBJ2-5 and V is TRBV28; D perhaps matches TRBD2 (5 bases). The CDR3 is 15 amino acids. Per the germline V gene, CDR1 is MDHEN and CDR2 is SYDVKM. Trimming left V 11 bases short and J 4 bases short, with 23 bases between.

This clonotype was found a few times. The V call is TRBV18, the J call TRBJ2-5; D ambiguous. Germline CDR1 and CDR2: KGHSH and LQKENI. The germline V and J ends were trimmed by 0 bases and 5 bases, with 13 bases remaining between them. CDR3 length equals 15 residues. Written as DNA, the CDR3 is TGTGCCAGCTCACCACCCCTAAGCTATCGGGAGACCCAGTACTTC. Translation gives CASSPPLSYRETQYF.

This clonotype was found many times. The chain joins TRBV7-2 to TRBJ2-1; TRBD1 or TRBD2 may be the D gene (5 bases each). The V end lost 0 bases, the J end lost 5 bases, and 8 bases lay between the germline ends. The CDR3 is made up of 14 amino acids. The germline V gene encodes CDR1 SGHTA and CDR2 FQGNSA. The CDR3 loop is CASSLAGPHNEQFF. DNA of the CDR3: TGTGCCAGCAGCTTAGCGGGACCCCACAATGAGCAGTTCTTC.

This clonotype was seen many times. V gene TRBV12-3 or TRBV12-4 combines with J gene TRBJ2-7, with D maybe TRBD1 (5 bases). Trimming stripped 5 bases from V and 1 base from J, with 12 bases between. This CDR3 is built from 14 residues. The CDR3 sequence: CASSPQQVSYEQYF. CDR3 bases: TGTGCCAGCAGTCCGCAACAGGTTTCCTACGAGCAGTACTTC.

This clonotype was counted at least ten times. The V gene is TRBV10-1, the J gene TRBJ2-7; possibly TRBD2 for D (6 bases). The germline CDR1 and CDR2 sequences are WNHNN and SYGVQD (reference sequence). V lost 4 bases to trimming and J lost 9 bases, with 13 bases between them. This CDR3 contains 12 residues. The CDR3 here is CASSGADGRQYF. The DNA for the CDR3 is TGCGCCAGCAGTGGGGCGGACGGGAGGCAGTACTTC.

This clonotype was seen repeatedly, ten times or more. The chain couples TRBV7-3 to TRBJ2-3, with no clear D. This CDR3 comprises 13 residues. From germline, CDR1 is SGHTA and CDR2 FQGTGA. V lost 1 base, J lost 6 bases, and 8 bases lay in between. DNA for the CDR3: TGTGCCAGCAGCTTAAGGCGAGACGATACGCAGTATTTT. This encodes CASSLRRDDTQYF.

This clonotype was seen many times. The J gene is TRBJ2-3, the V gene TRBV14; D is possibly TRBD2 (6 bases). Germline lookup yields CDR1 SGHDN and CDR2 FVKESK. This CDR3 is 12 amino acids long. V was shortened by 0 bases and J by 9 bases, with 7 bases between the two germline ends. CDR3 DNA: TGTGCCAGCAGCCAAGAACTAGCCACGCAGTATTTT. It encodes CASSQELATQYF.

At least ten counts were recorded for this clonotype. This chain joins TRBV5-4 and TRBJ2-7; TRBD2 agrees at 8 bases. V lost 4 bases to trimming and J lost 3 bases; unmatched junction nucleotides: 12. This CDR3 has 16 amino acids. Germline lookup yields CDR1 SGHNT and CDR2 YYREEE (reference sequence). DNA of the CDR3: TGTGCCAGCAGCCCGGGAGGGCAGGGGCTAGGCTACGAGCAGTACTTC. This translates into CASSPGGQGLGYEQYF.

Written as DNA, the CDR3 is TGTGCCAGCAGGCTGTGGGGAGCGGGAGTCTACGAGCAGTACTTC. Amino acid sequence: CASRLWGAGVYEQYF. This chain connects TRBV28 to TRBJ2-7; 8 bases are a match to TRBD2. The CDR3 sequence is 15 residues long. Germline CDR1 MDHEN, CDR2 SYDVKM. The J segment lost 3 bases and the V segment lost 6 bases, leaving 10 bases of the junction unmatched.

This clonotype is categorized as medium-sized (0.01 to 0.1%). The chain uses TRBV2 and TRBJ2-1; the match to TRBD2 covers 9 bases. The junction had 4 bases not matched to a gene; V was cut back by 3 bases and J by 4 bases. This CDR3 has 15 residues. Germline assignment: CDR1 SNHLY and CDR2 FYNNEI. The CDR3 loop reads CASSDRSGRYNEQFF. The CDR3 DNA follows: TGTGCCAGCAGTGACCGGAGCGGGAGGTACAATGAGCAGTTCTTC.